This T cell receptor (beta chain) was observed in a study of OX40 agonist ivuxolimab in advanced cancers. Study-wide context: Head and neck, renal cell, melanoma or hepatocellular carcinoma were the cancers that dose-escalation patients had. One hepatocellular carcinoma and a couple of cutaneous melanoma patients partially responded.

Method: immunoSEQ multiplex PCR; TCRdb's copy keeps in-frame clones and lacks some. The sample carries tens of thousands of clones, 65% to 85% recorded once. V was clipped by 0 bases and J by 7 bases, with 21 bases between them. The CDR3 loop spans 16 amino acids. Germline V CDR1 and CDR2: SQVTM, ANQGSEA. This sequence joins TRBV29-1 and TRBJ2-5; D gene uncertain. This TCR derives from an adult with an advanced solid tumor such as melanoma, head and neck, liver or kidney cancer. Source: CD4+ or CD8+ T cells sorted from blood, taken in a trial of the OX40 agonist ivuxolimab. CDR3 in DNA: TGCAGCGTTGAAGAATACCCTAATAATAGTTTCAGGACCCAGTACTTC. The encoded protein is CSVEEYPNNSFRTQYF. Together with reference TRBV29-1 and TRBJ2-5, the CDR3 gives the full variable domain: SAVISQKPSRDICQRGTSLTIQCQVDSQVTMMFWYRQQPGQSLTLIATANQGSEATYESGFVIDKFPISRPNLTFSTLTVSNMSPEDSSIYLCSVEEYPNNSFRTQYFGPGTRLLVL.